In its sample, the clone carrying this T cell receptor beta chain was seen many times. No antigen is known for it. Amplification of TCR beta CDR3 regions was performed using RNA transcripts as template. Using the HTBI primer set, a first-round RT-PCR was run on the TCR CDR3. TCRdb re-called the multiplex PCR reads with MiXCR, one entry per CDR3 protein. The table shows under 300,000 distinct CDR3 sequences, with around a quarter occurring only once. Investigators excluded patients with uncontrolled infection, other autoimmune disease, pregnancy or lactation. Before ophthalmopathy appeared, progressors gave blood at initial hyperthyroidism diagnosis. The data stem from a study of T cells in Graves' hyperthyroidism and ophthalmopathy. Whole-study findings and limits: Peripheral blood also featured most of the thyroid clonotypes expanded above 0.001.

This CDR3 has 15 amino acids. The trim removed 6 bases at V and 5 bases at J, leaving 6 bases unmatched. Germline CDR1 and CDR2: MNHEY and SMNVEV (reference sequence). The receptor was isolated from a middle-aged man with Graves' hyperthyroidism that later progressed to Graves' ophthalmopathy. The sequencing sample was made of blood. V usage is TRBV27 and J usage is TRBJ1-5; TRBD1 matches 11 bases. The CDR3 sequence is CASRRGQGVYQPQHF. CDR3 in DNA: TGTGCCAGCAGGCGGGGACAGGGGGTTTATCAGCCCCAGCATTTT.